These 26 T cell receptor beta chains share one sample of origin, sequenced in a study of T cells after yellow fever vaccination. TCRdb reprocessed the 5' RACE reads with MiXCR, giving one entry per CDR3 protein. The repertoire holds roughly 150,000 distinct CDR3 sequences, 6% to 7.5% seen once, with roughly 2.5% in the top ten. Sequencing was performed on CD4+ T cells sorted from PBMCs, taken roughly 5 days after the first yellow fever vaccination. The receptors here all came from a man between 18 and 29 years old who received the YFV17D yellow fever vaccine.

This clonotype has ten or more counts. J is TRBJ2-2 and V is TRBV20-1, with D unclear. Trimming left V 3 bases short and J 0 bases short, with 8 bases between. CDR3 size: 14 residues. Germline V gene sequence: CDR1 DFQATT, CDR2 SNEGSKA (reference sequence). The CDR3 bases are TGCAGTGCTAGGTCCATTCCGAACACCGGGGAGCTGTTTTTT. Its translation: CSARSIPNTGELFF.

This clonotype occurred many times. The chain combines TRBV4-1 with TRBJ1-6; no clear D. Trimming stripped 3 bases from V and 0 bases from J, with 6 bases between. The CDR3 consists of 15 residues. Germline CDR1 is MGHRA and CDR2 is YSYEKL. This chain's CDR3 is CASSHGSSYNSPLHF. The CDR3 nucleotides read TGCGCCAGCAGCCACGGGAGCTCCTATAATTCACCCCTCCACTTT.

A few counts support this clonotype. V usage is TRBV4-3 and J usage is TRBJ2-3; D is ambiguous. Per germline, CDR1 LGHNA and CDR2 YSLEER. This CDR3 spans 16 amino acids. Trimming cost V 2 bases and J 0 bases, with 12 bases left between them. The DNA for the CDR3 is TGCGCCAGCAGCCAAAATCCAGTCGTAAGCACAGATACGCAGTATTTT. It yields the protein CASSQNPVVSTDTQYF.

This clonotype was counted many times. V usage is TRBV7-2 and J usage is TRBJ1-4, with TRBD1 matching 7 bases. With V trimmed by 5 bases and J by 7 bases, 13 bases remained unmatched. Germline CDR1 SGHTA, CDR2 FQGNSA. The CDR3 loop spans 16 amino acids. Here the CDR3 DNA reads TGTGCCAGCAGCCCACCCGGGGCCAGGGGGGGTGAAAAACTGTTTTTT. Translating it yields CASSPPGARGGEKLFF.

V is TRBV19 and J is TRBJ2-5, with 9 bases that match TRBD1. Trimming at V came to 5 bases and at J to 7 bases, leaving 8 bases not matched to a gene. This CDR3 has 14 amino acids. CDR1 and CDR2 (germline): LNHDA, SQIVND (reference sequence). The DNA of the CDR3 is TGTGCCAGTAGTGGGACAGGGTTGGCGTTGACCCAGTACTTC. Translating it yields CASSGTGLALTQYF. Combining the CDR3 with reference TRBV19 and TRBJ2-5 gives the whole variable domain DGGITQSPKYLFRKEGQNVTLSCEQNLNHDAMYWYRQDPGQGLRLIYYSQIVNDFQKGDIAEGYSVSREKKESFPLTVTSAQKNPTAFYLCASSGTGLALTQYFGPGTRLLVL.

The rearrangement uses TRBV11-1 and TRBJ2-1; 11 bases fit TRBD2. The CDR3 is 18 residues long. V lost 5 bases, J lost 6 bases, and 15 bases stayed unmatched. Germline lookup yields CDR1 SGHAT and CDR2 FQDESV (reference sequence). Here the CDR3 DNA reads TGTGCCAGCAGCCTCGGACAGGGTAGCGGGGGGGCCCTCAATGAGCAGTTCTTC. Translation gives CASSLGQGSGGALNEQFF.

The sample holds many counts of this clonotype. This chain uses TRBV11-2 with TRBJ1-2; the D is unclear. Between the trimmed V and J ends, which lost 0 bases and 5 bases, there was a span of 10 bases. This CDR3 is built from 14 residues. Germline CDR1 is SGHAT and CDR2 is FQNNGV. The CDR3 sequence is CASSLDRAAYGYTF. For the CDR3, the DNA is TGTGCCAGCAGCTTAGATAGGGCTGCTTATGGCTACACCTTC. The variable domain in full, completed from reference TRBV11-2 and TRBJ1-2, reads EAGVAQSPRYKIIEKRQSVAFWCNPISGHATLYWYQQILGQGPKLLIQFQNNGVVDDSQLPKDRFSAERLKGVDSTLKIQPAKLEDSAVYLCASSLDRAAYGYTFGSGTRLTVV.

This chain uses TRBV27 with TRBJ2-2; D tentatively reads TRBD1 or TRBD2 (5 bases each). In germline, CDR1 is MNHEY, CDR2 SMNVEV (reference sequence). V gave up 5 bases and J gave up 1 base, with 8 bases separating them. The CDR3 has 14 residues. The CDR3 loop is CASSRGRNTGELFF. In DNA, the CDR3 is TGTGCCAGCAGTAGGGGACGGAACACCGGGGAGCTGTTTTTT.

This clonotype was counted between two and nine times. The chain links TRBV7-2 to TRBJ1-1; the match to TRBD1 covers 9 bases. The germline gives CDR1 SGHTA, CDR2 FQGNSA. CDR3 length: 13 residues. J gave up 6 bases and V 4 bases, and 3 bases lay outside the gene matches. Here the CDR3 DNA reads TGTGCCAGCAGCTGGACAGGGGTAGCTGAAGCTTTCTTT. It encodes CASSWTGVAEAFF.

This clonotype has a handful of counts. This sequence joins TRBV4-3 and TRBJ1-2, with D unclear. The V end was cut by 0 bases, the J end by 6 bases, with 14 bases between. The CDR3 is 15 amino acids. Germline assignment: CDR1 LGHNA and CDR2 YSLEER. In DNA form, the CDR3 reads TGCGCCAGCAGCCAAGAAAGGTCCCGGGGTGATGGCTACACCTTC. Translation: CASSQERSRGDGYTF.

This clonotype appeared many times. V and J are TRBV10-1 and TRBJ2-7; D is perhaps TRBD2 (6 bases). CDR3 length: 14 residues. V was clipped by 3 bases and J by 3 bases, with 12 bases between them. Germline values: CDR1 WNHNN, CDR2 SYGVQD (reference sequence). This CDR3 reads CASSEGDSRYEQYF. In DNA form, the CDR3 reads TGCGCCAGCAGTGAAGGGGACTCCCGCTACGAGCAGTACTTC.

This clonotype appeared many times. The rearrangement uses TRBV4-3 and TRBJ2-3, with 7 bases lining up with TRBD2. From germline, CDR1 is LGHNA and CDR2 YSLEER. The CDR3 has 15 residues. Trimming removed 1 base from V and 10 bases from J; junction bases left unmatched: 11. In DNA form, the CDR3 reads TGCGCCAGCAGCCAAGTGGCTAGCGGTGGCGGGGCGCAGTATTTT. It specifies CASSQVASGGGAQYF.

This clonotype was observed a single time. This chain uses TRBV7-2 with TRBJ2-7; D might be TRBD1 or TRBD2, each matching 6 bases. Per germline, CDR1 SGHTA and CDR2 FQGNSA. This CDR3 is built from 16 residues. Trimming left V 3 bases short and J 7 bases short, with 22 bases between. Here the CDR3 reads CASSFRQGTAYGEQYF. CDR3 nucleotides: TGTGCCAGCAGCTTTAGGCAGGGGACTGCTTATGGGGAGCAGTACTTC.

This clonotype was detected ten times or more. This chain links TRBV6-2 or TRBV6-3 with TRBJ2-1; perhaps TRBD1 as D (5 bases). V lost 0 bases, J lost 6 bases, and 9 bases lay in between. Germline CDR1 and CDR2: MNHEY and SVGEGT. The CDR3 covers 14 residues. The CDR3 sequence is CASSYSGHVNEQFF. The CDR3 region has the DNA TGTGCCAGCAGTTACTCCGGACACGTCAATGAGCAGTTCTTC.

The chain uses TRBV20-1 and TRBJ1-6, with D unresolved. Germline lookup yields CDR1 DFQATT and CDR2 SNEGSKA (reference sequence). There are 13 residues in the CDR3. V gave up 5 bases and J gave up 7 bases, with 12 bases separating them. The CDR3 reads CSAPFPLNSPLHF. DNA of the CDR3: TGCAGTGCTCCCTTTCCCCTGAATTCACCCCTCCACTTT.

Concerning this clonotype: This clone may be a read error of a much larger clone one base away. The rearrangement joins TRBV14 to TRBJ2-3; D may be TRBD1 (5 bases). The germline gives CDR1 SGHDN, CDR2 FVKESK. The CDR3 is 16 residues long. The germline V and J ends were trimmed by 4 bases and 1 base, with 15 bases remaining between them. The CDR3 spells CASSLRRGLGTDTQYF. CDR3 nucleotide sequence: TGTGCCAGCAGCCTCAGAAGGGGATTAGGCACAGATACGCAGTATTTT. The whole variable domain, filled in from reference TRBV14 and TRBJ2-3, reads EAGVTQFPSHSVIEKGQTVTLRCDPISGHDNLYWYRRVMGKEIKFLLHFVKESKQDESGMPNNRFLAERTGGTYSTLKVQPAELEDSGVYFCASSLRRGLGTDTQYFGPGTRLTVL.

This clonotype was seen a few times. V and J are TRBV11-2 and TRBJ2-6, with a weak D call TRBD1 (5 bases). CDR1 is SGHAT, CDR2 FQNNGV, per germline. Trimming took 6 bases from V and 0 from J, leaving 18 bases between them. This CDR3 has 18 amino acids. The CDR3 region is CASRSTLDRSSGANVLTF. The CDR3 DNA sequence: TGTGCCAGCAGGTCAACCTTAGACAGAAGCTCTGGGGCCAACGTCCTGACTTTC.

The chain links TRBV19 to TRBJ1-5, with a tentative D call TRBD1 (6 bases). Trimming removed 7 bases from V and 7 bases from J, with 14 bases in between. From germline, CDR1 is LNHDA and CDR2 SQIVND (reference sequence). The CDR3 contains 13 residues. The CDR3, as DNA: TGTGCCAGTACGGGGGGCAGGCGGCAGCCCCAGCATTTT. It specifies CASTGGRRQPQHF.

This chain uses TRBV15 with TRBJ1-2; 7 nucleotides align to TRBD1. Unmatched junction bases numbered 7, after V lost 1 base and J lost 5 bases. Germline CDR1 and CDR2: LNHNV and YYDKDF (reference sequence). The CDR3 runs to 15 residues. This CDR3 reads CATSRARTGAYGYTF. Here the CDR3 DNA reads TGTGCCACCAGCAGAGCTCGGACAGGCGCATATGGCTACACCTTC.

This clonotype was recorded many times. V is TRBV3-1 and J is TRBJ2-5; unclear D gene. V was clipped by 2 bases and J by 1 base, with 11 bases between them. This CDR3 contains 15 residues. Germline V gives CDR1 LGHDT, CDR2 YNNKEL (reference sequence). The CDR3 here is CASSQNSAPQETQYF. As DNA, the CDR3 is TGTGCCAGCAGCCAAAATTCAGCCCCCCAAGAGACCCAGTACTTC.

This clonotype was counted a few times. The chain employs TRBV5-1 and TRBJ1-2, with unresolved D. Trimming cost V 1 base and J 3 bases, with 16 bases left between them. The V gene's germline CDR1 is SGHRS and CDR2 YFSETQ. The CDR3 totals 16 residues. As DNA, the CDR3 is TGCGCCAGCAGCTTGAGTAGCCCCGTGGTAGACTATGGCTACACCTTC. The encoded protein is CASSLSSPVVDYGYTF.

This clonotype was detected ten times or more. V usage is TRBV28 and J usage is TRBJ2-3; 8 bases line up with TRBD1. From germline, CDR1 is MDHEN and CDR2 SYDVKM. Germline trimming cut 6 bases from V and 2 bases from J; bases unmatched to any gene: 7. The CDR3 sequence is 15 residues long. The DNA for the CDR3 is TGTGCCAGCAGAGGAGGACAGGGTTACACAGATACGCAGTATTTT. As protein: CASRGGQGYTDTQYF.

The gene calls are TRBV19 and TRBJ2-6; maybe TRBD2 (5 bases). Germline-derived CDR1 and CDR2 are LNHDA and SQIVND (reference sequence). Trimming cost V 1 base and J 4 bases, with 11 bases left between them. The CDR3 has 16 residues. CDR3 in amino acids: CASSIGSGSGANVLTF. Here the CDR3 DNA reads TGTGCCAGTAGTATAGGATCGGGATCCGGGGCCAACGTCCTGACTTTC.

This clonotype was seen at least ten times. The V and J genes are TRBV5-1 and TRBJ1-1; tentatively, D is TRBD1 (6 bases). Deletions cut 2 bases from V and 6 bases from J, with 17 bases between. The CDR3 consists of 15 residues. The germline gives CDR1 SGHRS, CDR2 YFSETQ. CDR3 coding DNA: TGCGCCAGCAGCTTTCAGGGGAACTGGGCGGCTGAAGCTTTCTTT. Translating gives CASSFQGNWAAEAFF. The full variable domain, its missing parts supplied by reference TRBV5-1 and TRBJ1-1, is KAGVTQTPRYLIKTRGQQVTLSCSPISGHRSVSWYQQTPGQGLQFLFEYFSETQRNKGNFPGRFSGRQFSNSRSEMNVSTLELGDSALYLCASSFQGNWAAEAFFGQGTRLTVV.

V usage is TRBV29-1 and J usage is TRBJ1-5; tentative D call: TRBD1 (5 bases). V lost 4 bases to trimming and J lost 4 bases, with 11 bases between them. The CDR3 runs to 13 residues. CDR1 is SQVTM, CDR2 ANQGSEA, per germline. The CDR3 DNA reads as TGCAGCGTTGCGGGGGTCGGTAATCAGCCCCAGCATTTT. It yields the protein CSVAGVGNQPQHF.

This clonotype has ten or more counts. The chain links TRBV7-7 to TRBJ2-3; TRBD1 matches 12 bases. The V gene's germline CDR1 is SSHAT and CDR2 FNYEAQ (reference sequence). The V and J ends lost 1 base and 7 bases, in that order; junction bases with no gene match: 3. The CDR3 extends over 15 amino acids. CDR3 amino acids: CASSLEGTGGHTQYF. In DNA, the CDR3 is TGTGCCAGCAGCTTAGAAGGGACAGGGGGCCATACGCAGTATTTT.